The clone carrying this T cell receptor beta chain occurred once. Clones were read by immunoSEQ multiplex PCR, and TCRdb kept only the in-frame ones, dropping some. The sample has just under 80,000 clones, 70% to 90% seen once. This sample stems from a study of control samples from healthy donors and cancer patients. The V gene lost 5 bases and the J gene lost 3 bases, with 12 bases spanning the gap. Germline assignment: CDR1 SGHVS and CDR2 FNYEAQ. This CDR3 comprises 14 residues. V is TRBV7-6 and J is TRBJ2-3; no clear D. This receptor was identified in a woman aged 55-69 years with head and neck cancer. The sample taken for sequencing was PBMCs. CDR3 sequence reads: CASSTGPGTDTQYF. As DNA, the CDR3 is TGTGCCAGCAGCACCGGGCCGGGTACAGATACGCAGTATTTT.